Below, 27 T cell receptor beta chains from the same sample are listed, as sequenced in a study of blood T cell repertoires in COVID-19. TCRdb keeps only in-frame clones here, not all; method: immunoSEQ multiplex PCR. The data contain about 200,000 clones, approximately 86% of them seen just once; the ten biggest clones take up around 3.1%. The specimen was peripheral blood. Receptors were obtained from a man aged 55 to 70 with acute or convalescent COVID-19.

Written as DNA, the CDR3 is TGTGCCAGCAGCCAATCCGGGACAGGGGGCGGCTACACCTTC. Its translation is CASSQSGTGGGYTF. This rearrangement joins TRBV4-2 to TRBJ1-2, with 12 positions matching TRBD1. Germline V lookup: CDR1 LGHNA, CDR2 YNFKEQ. J was trimmed by 8 bases and V by 2 bases; bases with no gene match: 3. The CDR3 has 14 amino acids.

This chain joins TRBV30 and TRBJ1-1, with 7 bases that match TRBD1. J lost 10 bases, V lost 5 bases, and 13 bases had no gene match. Per the germline V gene, CDR1 is GTSNPN and CDR2 is SVGIG (reference sequence). The CDR3 runs to 13 residues. CDR3 DNA: TGTGCCTGGGACGTCGGGACAGCGCCCGGAGCTTTCTTT. Protein: CAWDVGTAPGAFF.

The V gene is TRBV18, the J gene TRBJ2-3; 8 bases line up with TRBD1. The V and J ends lost 2 bases and 5 bases, in that order; junction bases with no gene match: 9. Germline assignment: CDR1 KGHSH and CDR2 LQKENI. CDR3 length equals 16 residues. CDR3 in amino acids: CASSPAGQGHGDTQYF. In nucleotides, the CDR3 is TGTGCCAGCTCACCAGCCGGACAGGGTCATGGAGATACGCAGTATTTT.

V is TRBV11-3 and J is TRBJ2-3; the match to TRBD2 covers 8 bases. CDR3 size: 16 residues. The V segment lost 0 bases and the J segment 1 base; nucleotides outside the gene matches: 3. CDR1 is SGHNT and CDR2 is YENEEA in the germline V gene. The CDR3 here is CASSLEGAGGTDTQYF. In nucleotides, the CDR3 is TGTGCCAGCAGCTTAGAAGGAGCGGGGGGCACAGATACGCAGTATTTT.

This chain uses TRBV14 with TRBJ2-1; D call uncertain. The germline V and J ends were trimmed by 0 bases and 9 bases, with 12 bases remaining between them. The germline CDR1 and CDR2 sequences are SGHDN and FVKESK. This CDR3 is built from 14 residues. The CDR3 DNA is TGTGCCAGCAGCCAAGAGGCGGTGTTGGGTGAGCAGTTCTTC. This encodes CASSQEAVLGEQFF.

The V call is TRBV19, the J call TRBJ2-1; D is perhaps TRBD1 (6 bases). Germline V gene sequence: CDR1 LNHDA, CDR2 SQIVND (reference sequence). This CDR3 has 18 residues. Trimming shortened V by 0 bases and J by 1 base, and 16 bases separated the two germline ends. The CDR3 reads CASSIDGPGAHSYNEQFF. CDR3 DNA: TGTGCCAGTAGTATAGATGGTCCAGGGGCCCATTCCTACAATGAGCAGTTCTTC.

This clone was seen once. This chain connects TRBV7-3 to TRBJ2-7; 7 bases align to TRBD2. This CDR3 comprises 15 residues. Germline assignment: CDR1 SGHTA and CDR2 FQGTGA. The J segment lost 2 bases and the V segment lost 1 base, leaving 5 bases of the junction unmatched. The CDR3 region has the DNA TGTGCCAGCAGCTTAAGGGGGGGAGATCCCTACGAGCAGTACTTC. Translating it yields CASSLRGGDPYEQYF. Based on the CDR3 plus reference TRBV7-3 and TRBJ2-7, the full variable domain is GAGVSQTPSNKVTEKGKYVELRCDPISGHTALYWYRQSLGQGPEFLIYFQGTGAADDSGLPNDRFFAVRPEGSVSTLKIQRTERGDSAVYLCASSLRGGDPYEQYFGPGTRLTVT.

This clone showed up just a few times. The CDR3 loop is CASSPPVRGERNTEAFF. CDR3 DNA sequence: TGTGCCAGCAGTCCCCCCGTTCGGGGGGAGAGGAACACTGAAGCTTTCTTT. The chain links TRBV28 to TRBJ1-1; perhaps TRBD1 as D (5 bases). V gave up 5 bases and J gave up 1 base, with 20 bases separating them. The CDR3 totals 17 residues. The germline gives CDR1 MDHEN, CDR2 SYDVKM.

This chain joins TRBV15 and TRBJ2-7, with 7 bases fitting TRBD2. With 0 bases clipped from V and 5 bases from J, the junction kept 7 bases outside the gene matches. The length of the CDR3 is 15 residues. The V gene's germline CDR1 is LNHNV and CDR2 YYDKDF (reference sequence). In DNA, the CDR3 is TGTGCCACCAGCAGAGAGGGGAGGGTGCACCACGAGCAGTACTTC. This codes for CATSREGRVHHEQYF. Together with reference TRBV15 and TRBJ2-7, the CDR3 gives the full variable domain: DAMVIQNPRYQVTQFGKPVTLSCSQTLNHNVMYWYQQKSSQAPKLLFHYYDKDFNNEADTPDNFQSRRPNTSFCFLDIRSPGLGDTAMYLCATSREGRVHHEQYFGPGTRLTVT.

The rearrangement links TRBV3-1 (or the pseudogene TRBV3-2) to TRBJ2-2; tentatively, D is TRBD1 (6 bases). With 2 bases removed from V and 1 base from J, the gap between germline ends came to 14 bases. The length of the CDR3 is 17 residues. Germline CDR1 and CDR2: LGHDT and YNNKEL (reference sequence). CDR3 protein: CASSQYRSRGNTGELFF. In nucleotides, the CDR3 is TGTGCCAGCAGCCAATACCGGAGCAGGGGGAACACCGGGGAGCTGTTTTTT.

This chain connects TRBV30 to TRBJ2-2; TRBD2 aligns across 12 bases. Germline assignment: CDR1 GTSNPN and CDR2 SVGIG (reference sequence). CDR3 length equals 18 residues. Trimming took 0 bases from V and 2 from J; bases not matched to a gene: 7. The CDR3 DNA is TGTGCCTGGAGTGTACCCCGGGGACTAGCGGGTAACACCGGGGAGCTGTTTTTT. Amino acid sequence: CAWSVPRGLAGNTGELFF.

This clone was picked up one time. This chain connects TRBV30 to TRBJ2-3; tentative D call: TRBD2 (6 bases). CDR1 and CDR2 from the germline V gene are GTSNPN and SVGIG (reference sequence). The CDR3 length is 14 residues. Between the trimmed V and J ends, which lost 1 base and 1 base, there was a span of 9 bases. The CDR3 reads CAWSGSGGTDTQYF. For the CDR3, the DNA is TGTGCCTGGAGTGGATCGGGGGGCACAGATACGCAGTATTTT.

V usage is TRBV19 and J usage is TRBJ1-2, with a possible D match to TRBD1 (6 bases). Germline V gene lookup returns CDR1 LNHDA and CDR2 SQIVND (reference sequence). The CDR3 is 13 amino acids. Trimming removed 7 bases from V and 3 bases from J, with 12 bases in between. The CDR3 bases are TGTGCCAGTACCCCAACAGGGTACTATGGCTACACCTTC. It specifies CASTPTGYYGYTF.

V is TRBV6-6 and J is TRBJ1-2; a possible D gene is TRBD1 (5 bases). The CDR3 totals 13 residues. CDR1 and CDR2 (germline): MNHNY, SVGAGI (reference sequence). The germline V and J ends were trimmed by 7 bases and 0 bases, with 9 bases remaining between them. The CDR3: CASTRQSNYGYTF. In nucleotides, the CDR3 is TGTGCCAGCACCCGACAGTCTAACTATGGCTACACCTTC.

The chain is built from TRBV27 and TRBJ2-3; 8 positions agree with TRBD2. The V segment lost 0 bases and the J segment 5 bases; nucleotides outside the gene matches: 10. This CDR3 has 17 residues. Germline V gives CDR1 MNHEY, CDR2 SMNVEV (reference sequence). CDR3 protein: CASSLSFPRGALDTQYF. CDR3 DNA: TGTGCCAGCAGTTTATCGTTCCCGCGGGGGGCCTTAGATACGCAGTATTTT.

This sequence joins TRBV3-1 (or the pseudogene TRBV3-2) and TRBJ2-5, with 8 bases fitting TRBD2. The J segment lost 5 bases and the V segment lost 0 bases, leaving 8 bases of the junction unmatched. Germline CDR1 LGHDT, CDR2 YNNKEL (reference sequence). This CDR3 is 16 amino acids long. The CDR3 sequence is CASSQDRRPSGETQYF. Here the CDR3 DNA reads TGTGCCAGCAGCCAAGATCGTCGCCCTAGCGGGGAGACCCAGTACTTC.

This chain uses TRBV18 with TRBJ2-2; possibly TRBD1 for D (6 bases). In germline, CDR1 is KGHSH, CDR2 LQKENI. The germline V and J ends were trimmed by 6 bases and 0 bases, with 11 bases remaining between them. CDR3 length: 15 residues. The CDR3 DNA follows: TGTGCCAGCTCGCCGACAGGCGCGAACACCGGGGAGCTGTTTTTT. Amino acid sequence: CASSPTGANTGELFF.

This chain uses TRBV7-3 with TRBJ2-3, with D possibly matching TRBD2 (5 bases). CDR1 is SGHTA, CDR2 FQGTGA, per germline. The CDR3 loop spans 13 amino acids. V lost 8 bases, J lost 1 base, and 10 bases lay in between. The CDR3, as DNA: TGTGCCAGCTCGAGGGTCGGCACAGATACGCAGTATTTT. This encodes CASSRVGTDTQYF.

The J gene is TRBJ2-1, the V gene TRBV10-3; TRBD2 agrees at 9 bases. The length of the CDR3 is 15 residues. Trimming cost V 3 bases and J 7 bases; bases outside gene matches: 7. Looked up from germline, CDR1 is ENHRY and CDR2 is SYGVKD. The CDR3 DNA follows: TGTGCCATCAGTGAAGGGCGGGGGGGCCGGAATGAGCAGTTCTTC. Encoded protein: CAISEGRGGRNEQFF.

The gene calls are TRBV9 and TRBJ1-5; D is uncertain. The CDR3 is made up of 15 amino acids. CDR1 is SGDLS and CDR2 is YYNGEE in the germline V gene. The V gene lost 0 bases and the J gene lost 1 base, with 8 bases spanning the gap. The CDR3 reads CASSVGGYSNQPQHF. CDR3 DNA sequence: TGTGCCAGCAGCGTAGGCGGTTACAGCAATCAGCCCCAGCATTTT.

The gene calls are TRBV14 and TRBJ1-2; unclear D gene. The ends were cut back, 3 bases at V and 5 bases at J, with 10 bases in the middle. This CDR3 spans 13 amino acids. Per germline, CDR1 SGHDN and CDR2 FVKESK. CDR3 loop: CASSQTGLYGYTF. Here the CDR3 DNA reads TGTGCCAGCAGCCAGACTGGCCTATATGGCTACACCTTC.

In its sample, this clone was seen once. This chain joins TRBV7-2 and TRBJ2-7; D might be TRBD2 (6 bases). Germline V gene data show CDR1 as SGHTA and CDR2 as FQGNSA. Between the trimmed V and J ends, which lost 5 bases and 3 bases, there was a span of 14 bases. The length of the CDR3 is 14 residues. This chain's CDR3 is CASSPRGSLYEQYF. Written as DNA, the CDR3 is TGTGCCAGCAGCCCCCGGGGGTCCCTCTACGAGCAGTACTTC.

CDR3 sequence: CASSLDRVTEAFF. In DNA form, the CDR3 reads TGTGCCAGCAGCCTTGACAGGGTCACTGAAGCTTTCTTT. This chain joins TRBV12-3 or TRBV12-4 and TRBJ1-1, with 7 bases lining up with TRBD1. With V trimmed by 6 bases and J by 4 bases, 5 bases remained unmatched. This CDR3 is 13 amino acids long.

The rearrangement links TRBV28 to TRBJ2-1; 8 positions match TRBD1. Germline lookup yields CDR1 MDHEN and CDR2 SYDVKM. V gave up 6 bases and J gave up 7 bases; unmatched junction bases: 11. This CDR3 spans 15 amino acids. The CDR3 sequence is CASSTGQGGRNEQFF. CDR3 coding DNA: TGTGCCAGCAGCACTGGACAGGGTGGTAGGAATGAGCAGTTCTTC.

The V gene is TRBV5-1, the J gene TRBJ2-7; TRBD2 aligns across 8 bases. V was clipped by 3 bases and J by 6 bases; unmatched bases: 8. Germline V CDR1 and CDR2: SGHRS, YFSETQ. The CDR3 contains 14 residues. The CDR3 region has the DNA TGCGCCAGCAGCTGGACCGGGGGGGCAGCCGAGCAGTACTTC. Translation gives CASSWTGGAAEQYF.

The chain employs TRBV25-1 and TRBJ1-6; D uncertain. V shed 6 bases and J shed 5 bases, with 8 bases lying between them. The CDR3 is made up of 13 amino acids. Germline CDR1 is MGHDK and CDR2 is SYGVNS. The CDR3 reads CASRWQDNSPLHF. The DNA of the CDR3 is TGTGCCAGCAGGTGGCAGGATAATTCACCCCTCCACTTT.

The V gene is TRBV7-2, the J gene TRBJ1-6; 9 bases line up with TRBD1. The J segment lost 9 bases and the V segment lost 3 bases, leaving 6 bases of the junction unmatched. CDR3 length: 15 amino acids. Germline CDR1 reads SGHTA; CDR2 reads FQGNSA. The CDR3 is CASSLGTGSSSPLHF. The CDR3 nucleotides are TGTGCCAGCAGCTTGGGGACAGGGTCAAGTTCACCCCTCCACTTT. The full variable domain, rest sourced from reference TRBV7-2 and TRBJ1-6, is GAGVSQSPSNKVTEKGKDVELRCDPISGHTALYWYRQSLGQGLEFLIYFQGNSAPDKSGLPSDRFSAERTGGSVSTLTIQRTQQEDSAVYLCASSLGTGSSSPLHFGNGTRLTVT.